This T cell receptor beta chain originates from a study of blood T cell repertoires in COVID-19. Study as a whole: COVID-19 samples from acute and convalescent phases originated in the United States, Italy and Spain. T cells, B-cell-depleted T cells, or PBMCs provided the cDNA or gDNA that served as material.

In the original processing: For nucleated cells, counts were estimated from reference gene primer amplification. The method was immunoSEQ multiplex PCR; TCRdb's version includes in-frame clones alone and lacks a portion of them. The D gene and trimming were derived from the DNA, and the V and J assignments and clone size from that table. The data show under 120,000 clones, around 80% seen once. The germline V gene has CDR1 SNHLY and CDR2 FYNNEI. V was trimmed by 4 bases and J by 5 bases, leaving 11 bases between them. The CDR3 extends over 13 amino acids. The rearrangement uses TRBV2 and TRBJ2-5; D not resolved. The sequencing sample was made of peripheral blood. This receptor was taken from a man between 70 and 80 years old with active or convalescent COVID-19. DNA of the CDR3: TGTGCCAGCAGTGGGATAGTCGGGGAGACCCAGTACTTC. Translating it yields CASSGIVGETQYF.